These T cell receptor beta chains were read from a single sample in a study of CD8 T cells in ankylosing spondylitis. MiXCR, run by TCRdb on the 5' RACE reads, gives a single entry per CDR3 protein. Of about 500,000 distinct CDR3 sequences in the sample, about 13% were seen once. The sequencing sample was made of blood, either unsorted or a sorted T cell fraction (not recorded which). These receptors were collected from a male donor with ankylosing spondylitis. Both conserved end residues are part of each CDR3. A D gene is named only where the DNA matches it firmly. Clone size, where shown, is once, few, many, or a class for clones that have expanded.

few,-,TRBV7-9,TRBJ2-7,TGTGCCAGCGTTCCGGGGTTGACCTACGAGCAGTACTTC,CASVPGLTYEQYF
-,-,TRBV5-1,TRBJ2-3,TGCGCCAGCAGCCCAACTCCCGGTGCAGATACGCAGTATTTT,CASSPTPGADTQYF
-,-,TRBV6-1,TRBJ2-7,TGTGCCAGCAGTGAGGGCTCTTCTCGGAACGAGCAGTACTTC,CASSEGSSRNEQYF
few,-,TRBV7-9,TRBJ1-1,TGTGCCAGCAGCTCGGCGCATGAGGACACTGAAGCTTTCTTT,CASSSAHEDTEAFF
-,-,TRBV7-9,TRBJ2-1,TGTGCCAGCAGCTCCCCGGGGCTAGCGAATAATGAGCAGTTCTTC,CASSSPGLANNEQFF
few,TRBD2,TRBV5-1,TRBJ2-1,TGCGCCTCCCAAACTAGCGGGACCTCCTACAATGAGCAGTTCTTC,CASQTSGTSYNEQFF
few,-,TRBV11-2,TRBJ1-5,TGTGCCAGCAGCTTAGATTCAGGGTGGGCCAATCAGCCCCAGCATTTT,CASSLDSGWANQPQHF
few,-,TRBV5-1,TRBJ1-1,TGCGCCAGCAGCTTGGCCAAGACAACGAACACTGAAGCTTTCTTT,CASSLAKTTNTEAFF
once,TRBD2,TRBV20-1,TRBJ2-3,TGCAGTGCTAGAAGCGGGGGACTAGCGGGAGAGTCAGATACGCAGTATTTT,CSARSGGLAGESDTQYF
-,-,TRBV20-1,TRBJ2-3,TGCAGTGCTAGGGGACTGCGGGGATATAGCACAGATACGCAGTATTTT,CSARGLRGYSTDTQYF
few,TRBD2,TRBV29-1,TRBJ2-1,TGCAGCGTCCGGACTAGCGGTAATGAGCAGTTCTTC,CSVRTSGNEQFF
few,TRBD1,TRBV20-1,TRBJ1-5,TGCAGTGCTAGAGCAATTCCCGGGACAGGGGAGAATCAGCCCCAGCATTTT,CSARAIPGTGENQPQHF
many,-,TRBV6-1,TRBJ1-1,TGTGCCAGCAGTGACTGGGAAGGCACTGAAGCTTTCTTT,CASSDWEGTEAFF
few,TRBD2,TRBV20-1,TRBJ2-1,TGCAGTGCTAGGGTGGGCGGGAGCCCCTACAATGAGCAGTTCTTC,CSARVGGSPYNEQFF
-,-,TRBV12-3/TRBV12-4,TRBJ1-4,TGTGCCAGCAGTACTGACCCGACCCGGGAGCCAACTAATGAAAAACTGTTTTTT,CASSTDPTREPTNEKLFF
few,-,TRBV3-1,TRBJ2-5,TGTGCCAGCAGCCAAGAAGGTCTCTTACCTCAAGAGACCCAGTACTTC,CASSQEGLLPQETQYF
-,-,TRBV20-1,TRBJ2-5,TGCAGTGCTCAACCCGGGGAGACCCAGTACTTC,CSAQPGETQYF
-,-,TRBV4-2,TRBJ1-2,TGTGCCAGCAGCCAAGGAGACAGCAGGGGTGGCTACACCTTC,CASSQGDSRGGYTF
-,TRBD1,TRBV20-1,TRBJ1-2,TGCAGTGCTAAAAGACCCCCGGGACAGGGAAATCTTGGCGAAGGCTACACCTTC,CSAKRPPGQGNLGEGYTF
-,-,TRBV2,TRBJ1-3,TGTGCCAGCAGTGTAGGGCCCATCCGCTCTGGAAACACCATATATTTT,CASSVGPIRSGNTIYF
-,TRBD2,TRBV9,TRBJ2-1,TGTGCCAGCAGCCCGCTAGCGGGAACTGAGCAGTTCTTC,CASSPLAGTEQFF
few,-,TRBV20-1,TRBJ1-1,TGCAGTGCCCTGACCCAAAGGTACACTGAAGCTTTCTTT,CSALTQRYTEAFF
few,TRBD2,TRBV5-6,TRBJ2-1,TGTGCCAGCAGCGCGGAGGGTAGCGGGATGAAGGAGCAGTTCTTC,CASSAEGSGMKEQFF
few,-,TRBV6-2/TRBV6-3,TRBJ1-5,TGTGCCAGCACCTCGTTTCAGGGATTAAATCAGCCCCAGCATTTT,CASTSFQGLNQPQHF
many,TRBD2,TRBV5-1,TRBJ2-1,TGCGCCAGCTTCCCCTTAGCGGGGAACAATGAGCAGTTCTTC,CASFPLAGNNEQFF
-,-,TRBV12-3/TRBV12-4,TRBJ2-4,TGTGCCAGCAGTCCGCAACTCTATACCAAAAACATTCAGTACTTC,CASSPQLYTKNIQYF
-,-,TRBV3-1,TRBJ2-7,TGTGCCAGCAGCGCTGGACGTTCCTACGAGCAGTACTTC,CASSAGRSYEQYF
many,-,TRBV5-1,TRBJ1-1,TGCGCCAGCAGCCAAGGGGTTGGGAACACTGAAGCTTTCTTT,CASSQGVGNTEAFF
-,TRBD1,TRBV20-1,TRBJ2-1,TGCAGTTTATTCGGGACAGCTATCTACAATGAGCAGTTCTTC,CSLFGTAIYNEQFF
many,-,TRBV12-3/TRBV12-4,TRBJ2-1,TGTGCCAGCACCGAGGACGGGGAATACAATGAGCAGTTCTTC,CASTEDGEYNEQFF
-,-,TRBV7-8,TRBJ2-5,TGTGCCAGCAGCTTCCGAACTTTTCAAGAGACCCAGTACTTC,CASSFRTFQETQYF
many,-,TRBV5-5,TRBJ1-6,TGTGCCAGCAGCTTGTGGATCGGGTATTCACCCCTCCACTTT,CASSLWIGYSPLHF
-,TRBD1,TRBV7-9,TRBJ2-2,TGTGCCAGCAGCCATAACAGGGGTCCTGACACCGGGGAGCTGTTTTTT,CASSHNRGPDTGELFF
many,TRBD1,TRBV12-3/TRBV12-4,TRBJ1-5,TGTGCCACTGCGGGGGCAGGGGGCCAGCCCCAGCATTTT,CATAGAGGQPQHF
-,TRBD1,TRBV20-1,TRBJ2-5,TGCAGTGCCAAAAGGGACAGGGGCCCATGGGAGGAGACCCAGTACTTC,CSAKRDRGPWEETQYF
-,TRBD1,TRBV13,TRBJ1-2,TGTGCCAGCAGCTTGGGGGACAGGGAATATGATGGCTACACCTTC,CASSLGDREYDGYTF
few,TRBD1,TRBV18,TRBJ1-2,TGTGCCAGCTCACCGGGACAGGGGGCAGGTTATGGCTACACCTTC,CASSPGQGAGYGYTF
-,-,TRBV21-1,TRBJ2-7,TGTGCCAGCAGCTTCCAACCGGGACGACGATACGAGCAGTACTTC,CASSFQPGRRYEQYF
-,-,TRBV20-1,TRBJ2-7,TGCAGTGCTAGAGACGGGACATACTCCTACGAGCAGTACTTC,CSARDGTYSYEQYF
few,-,TRBV20-1,TRBJ2-7,TGCAGTGCCGAAAGACTGGCTAGCGCGACCTACGAGCAGTACTTC,CSAERLASATYEQYF
-,-,TRBV20-1,TRBJ1-3,TGCAGTGCTAGGGAACTACCTCTCAAGTCTGGAAACACCATATATTTT,CSARELPLKSGNTIYF
few,TRBD2,TRBV12-3/TRBV12-4,TRBJ2-7,TGTGCCAGCAGGGTTAGCGGGAACAGCCGCGAGCAGTACTTC,CASRVSGNSREQYF
-,-,TRBV7-9,TRBJ1-2,TGTGCCAGCAGCCCCCCGCTCGGGGGCTTGGATGGCTACACCTTC,CASSPPLGGLDGYTF
many,TRBD1,TRBV12-3/TRBV12-4,TRBJ2-1,TGTGCCAGCAGGCCACAGGGGAGCTCCTACAATGAGCAGTTCTTC,CASRPQGSSYNEQFF
many,-,TRBV20-1,TRBJ2-3,TGCAGTGCTAGACGGGAGGGGGCAGGGTTTCTCGCGGATACGCAGTATTTT,CSARREGAGFLADTQYF
many,-,TRBV5-1,TRBJ2-5,TGCGCCAGCAGCTTGAGCTGGACAGAGGAGGAGACCCAGTACTTC,CASSLSWTEEETQYF
-,TRBD2,TRBV6-1,TRBJ2-1,TGTGCCAGCGGGAGGGTCTCCTACAATGAGCAGTTCTTC,CASGRVSYNEQFF
-,-,TRBV12-5,TRBJ2-7,TGTGCTAGTGGCCTCGCCCCGGGCTACGAGCAGTACTTC,CASGLAPGYEQYF
-,TRBD1,TRBV4-2,TRBJ2-7,TGTGCCAGCAGCCAGAAAGGGGACAGGGGGAAGAAAGACTACGAGCAGTACTTC,CASSQKGDRGKKDYEQYF
-,-,TRBV7-2,TRBJ2-1,TGTGCCAGCAGCTCCGCGACTCCTGAACACTACAATGAGCAGTTCTTC,CASSSATPEHYNEQFF
many,TRBD2,TRBV5-1,TRBJ2-5,TGCGCCAGCAGAGGGAGCGGGAGAAAAACGACCCAGTACTTC,CASRGSGRKTTQYF
few,TRBD1,TRBV10-3,TRBJ2-7,TGTGCCATCAGCCAAAGGGGGTCAGGGGGTACCTACGAGCAGTACTTC,CAISQRGSGGTYEQYF
few,TRBD2,TRBV20-1,TRBJ2-5,TGCAGTGCTAGAGGGACTAGCGGACGCCAAGAGACCCAGTACTTC,CSARGTSGRQETQYF
few,-,TRBV18,TRBJ1-1,TGTGCCAGCTCACCTAGTGGCACTGAAGCTTTCTTT,CASSPSGTEAFF
few,-,TRBV3-1,TRBJ2-7,TGTGCCAGCAGATCGGACAGCTCCTACGAGCAGTACTTC,CASRSDSSYEQYF
few,TRBD1,TRBV12-3/TRBV12-4,TRBJ2-3,TGTGCCACCTCCGTGGACAGGGTTCCAGGAGATACGCAGTATTTT,CATSVDRVPGDTQYF
-,-,TRBV20-1,TRBJ2-1,TGCAGTGCTAGGCGGCAGGGGATTGAGCAGTTCTTC,CSARRQGIEQFF
few,-,TRBV28,TRBJ2-5,TGTGCCAGCAGTTTTCAGGTTAGGGAGACCCAGTACTTC,CASSFQVRETQYF